Shown below are 7 T cell receptor beta chains from a single sample sequenced in a study of monozygotic twins with inflammatory bowel disease. TCRdb re-analyzed the 5' RACE reads; it lists each CDR3 protein once, without DNA. The sample data list 400,000 to 500,000 distinct CDR3 sequences. What was sequenced was blood. The receptor source for this set is a human donor with ulcerative colitis or Crohn's disease, or a healthy co-twin of an affected twin (not recorded which).

The rearrangement uses TRBV5-6 and TRBJ2-1; TCRdb picks TRBD1, but there is no DNA to check that call. Per the germline V gene, CDR1 is SGHDT and CDR2 is YYEEEE. The CDR3 covers 17 residues. This chain's CDR3 is CASSLYWKRGDYNEQFF.

The genes are TRBV25-1 and TRBJ2-2; TCRdb's D call of TRBD1 is untestable without DNA. From germline, CDR1 is MGHDK and CDR2 SYGVNS. The CDR3 contains 14 residues. CDR3 residues: CASSPNRGTGELFF.

The rearrangement uses TRBV12-3 or TRBV12-4 and TRBJ1-2; TCRdb names TRBD1, which stays unverified in the absence of DNA. This CDR3 is built from 13 residues. This CDR3 is CASSGTANYGYTF.

The chain has TRBV5-1 and TRBJ2-7; TCRdb picks TRBD2, but there is no DNA to check that call. CDR3 length: 15 amino acids. In germline, CDR1 is SGHRS, CDR2 YFSETQ. The CDR3 region is CASSLAPERDYEQYF.

The chain carries TRBV20-1 and TRBJ2-7. Germline loops: CDR1 DFQATT, CDR2 SNEGSKA (reference sequence). CDR3 length: 13 amino acids. The CDR3 protein is CSARSTDLYEQYF.

The chain couples TRBV28 to TRBJ1-2; as DNA is missing, the TRBD1 call by TCRdb cannot be tested. Germline V gene lookup returns CDR1 MDHEN and CDR2 SYDVKM. The CDR3 contains 12 residues. The CDR3 loop is CASRYRVGGYTF.

The CDR3 sequence: CAWSVQAGSTDTQYF. The V gene is TRBV30, the J gene TRBJ2-3; TCRdb reports TRBD2, a call that lacks DNA to check it against. Germline V gene data show CDR1 as GTSNPN and CDR2 as SVGIG (reference sequence). CDR3 length equals 15 residues.